The 7 T cell receptor beta chains below come from one sample, sequenced in a study of early T cells in non-severe SARS-CoV-2 infection. TCRdb called the 5' RACE reads again in MiXCR, with one record for every CDR3 protein. The sample has about 50,000 distinct CDR3 sequences, roughly 8.8% seen once. The sample consisted of whole blood. Receptor source: an adult who was a healthcare worker with PCR-confirmed SARS-CoV-2 infection or an uninfected control (not recorded which).

This clonotype was counted only a few times. This sequence joins TRBV24-1 and TRBJ2-1; 8 bases align to TRBD2. The germline gives CDR1 KGHDR, CDR2 SFDVKD. This CDR3 has 16 amino acids. V gave up 4 bases and J gave up 2 bases; unmatched junction bases: 6. In DNA, the CDR3 is TGTGCCACCAGTGACGTTCTAGCGGGCACCTACAATGAGCAGTTCTTC. It is translated as CATSDVLAGTYNEQFF.

This clonotype was recorded at least ten times. This CDR3 reads CASSPEGGLTDTQYF. CDR3 DNA sequence: TGTGCCAGCAGCCCGGAAGGGGGTCTCACAGATACGCAGTATTTT. V usage is TRBV5-6 and J usage is TRBJ2-3; tentatively, D is TRBD1 (6 bases). The germline CDR1 and CDR2 sequences are SGHDT and YYEEEE. Trimming pared 4 bases from V and 2 bases from J, leaving 14 bases between. This CDR3 has 15 residues.

This clonotype occurred a few times. The rearrangement joins TRBV7-2 to TRBJ1-2, with a tentative D call TRBD1 (6 bases). Germline CDR1 SGHTA, CDR2 FQGNSA. V was pared by 2 bases and J by 4 bases, with 11 bases between. This CDR3 region has 14 residues. The CDR3 region has the DNA TGTGCCAGCAGCTTAACAATACAGGGCTATGGCTACACCTTC. It codes for CASSLTIQGYGYTF.

There are many counts of this clonotype. The J gene is TRBJ1-1, the V gene TRBV18, with D unresolved. The CDR3 totals 12 residues. Germline CDR1 reads KGHSH; CDR2 reads LQKENI. The germline V and J ends were trimmed by 2 bases and 11 bases, with 12 bases remaining between them. The CDR3 sequence is CASSPISKYAFF. The CDR3 DNA follows: TGTGCCAGCTCACCAATATCTAAGTACGCTTTCTTT.

This clonotype was found many times. The chain couples TRBV6-5 to TRBJ2-2, with 12 bases matching TRBD2. Per germline, CDR1 MNHEY and CDR2 SVGAGI. Unmatched junction bases numbered 7, after V lost 0 bases and J lost 2 bases. There are 19 residues in the CDR3. CDR3: CASSYSRLAGVPNTGELFF. The CDR3 DNA is TGTGCCAGCAGTTACTCGCGACTAGCGGGAGTCCCAAACACCGGGGAGCTGTTTTTT.

Only a few counts were recorded for this clonotype. This rearrangement joins TRBV20-1 to TRBJ2-1; 10 nucleotides line up with TRBD2. From germline, CDR1 is DFQATT and CDR2 SNEGSKA (reference sequence). With 0 bases clipped from V and 9 bases from J, the junction kept 14 bases outside the gene matches. This CDR3 contains 17 residues. The CDR3 loop is CSARDLAASGSFGEQFF. The CDR3 DNA sequence: TGCAGTGCTAGAGATCTCGCCGCTAGCGGGAGTTTCGGTGAGCAGTTCTTC.

This clonotype was seen ten or more times. This sequence joins TRBV28 and TRBJ2-7, with D unclear. The CDR3 extends over 14 amino acids. CDR1 and CDR2 (germline): MDHEN, SYDVKM. V was trimmed by 11 bases and J by 3 bases, leaving 20 bases between them. CDR3 DNA sequence: TGTGCCCTCTCCTCCACGACCATCAACTACGAGCAGTACTTC. Translation gives CALSSTTINYEQYF. The full variable domain, completed using reference TRBV28 and TRBJ2-7, is DVKVTQSSRYLVKRTGEKVFLECVQDMDHENMFWYRQDPGLGLRLIYFSYDVKMKEKGDIPEGYSVSREKKERFSLILESASTNQTSMYLCALSSTTINYEQYFGPGTRLTVT.